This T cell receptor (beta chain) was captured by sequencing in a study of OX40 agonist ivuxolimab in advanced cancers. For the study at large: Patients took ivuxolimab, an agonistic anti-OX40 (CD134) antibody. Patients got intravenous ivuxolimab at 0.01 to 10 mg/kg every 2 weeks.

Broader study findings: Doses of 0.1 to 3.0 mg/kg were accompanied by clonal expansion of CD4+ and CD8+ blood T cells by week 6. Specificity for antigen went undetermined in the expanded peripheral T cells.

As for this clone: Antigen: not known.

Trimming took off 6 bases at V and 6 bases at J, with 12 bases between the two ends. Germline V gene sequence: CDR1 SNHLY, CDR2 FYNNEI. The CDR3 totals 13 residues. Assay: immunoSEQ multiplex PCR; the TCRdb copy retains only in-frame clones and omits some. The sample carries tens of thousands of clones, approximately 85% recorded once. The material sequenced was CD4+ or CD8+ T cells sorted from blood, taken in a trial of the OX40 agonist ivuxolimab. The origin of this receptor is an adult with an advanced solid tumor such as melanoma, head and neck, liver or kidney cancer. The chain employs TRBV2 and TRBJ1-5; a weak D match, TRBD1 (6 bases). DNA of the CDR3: TGTGCCAGCAGGAGGGACACTCGTCAGCCCCAGCATTTT. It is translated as CASRRDTRQPQHF. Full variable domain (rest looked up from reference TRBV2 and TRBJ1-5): EPEVTQTPSHQVTQMGQEVILRCVPISNHLYFYWYRQILGQKVEFLVSFYNNEISEKSEIFDDQFSVERPDGSNFTLKIRSTKLEDSAMYFCASRRDTRQPQHFGDGTRLSIL.